This TCR beta chain was profiled in a study of T cell repertoires in cytomegalovirus infection. Whole-study context: CMV infection together with matching HLA type was indicated by public TCR beta signatures. General study points: Predominance within the ex vivo response was attributable to HLA-C-restricted CMV-specific TCR beta clonotypes. There were carriers of CMV plus the relevant HLA, and cumulative public TCR beta family frequency identified them.

TCRdb re-derived calls from the reads in MiXCR, one entry per CDR3 protein. The data show roughly 500,000 distinct CDR3 sequences, 11% seen once. CDR3 length: 14 residues. The V gene's germline CDR1 is SQVTM and CDR2 ANQGSEA. V lost 4 bases, J lost 6 bases, and 10 bases stayed unmatched. This clonotype was detected many times. Its target is not known. Sequenced: PBMCs. The TCR originated in a human donor in good health (CMV status not recorded). Some clones in this sample may be carry-over from other donors' samples. V gene TRBV29-1 combines with J gene TRBJ2-7; 9 bases match TRBD2. The CDR3 protein is CSVAQLAGEGEQYF. Written as DNA, the CDR3 is TGCAGCGTTGCCCAACTAGCGGGCGAGGGCGAGCAGTACTTC.